The source of this TCR beta chain is a study of cytomegalovirus exposure and HLA in healthy donors. CDR1 SNHLY and CDR2 FYNNEI come from the germline V gene. The length of the CDR3 is 13 residues. Trimming removed 7 bases from V and 4 bases from J, with 13 bases in between. The PCR had 60 Vbeta and 13 Jbeta primers. Using immunoSEQ multiplex PCR, the repertoire was profiled, and TCRdb retains in-frame clones only, with some absent. The table records 120,000 to 150,000 clones, under 85% of them present only once. This clone was detected only a few times. Its antigen is unknown. Overall study findings and caveats: In a later analysis, HLA-associated beta chains showed higher expansion and lower generation probabilities than comparable chains. The classifier reportedly diagnosed cytomegalovirus status with high sensitivity and specificity. Sequencing artifact likely explains a cluster of highly shared sequence variants.

The TCR originated in a middle-aged woman in good health and CMV-seropositive. Sequencing was carried out using PBMCs. This chain links TRBV2 with TRBJ1-1; no reliable D call. This chain's CDR3 is CASTRREGTEAFF. The DNA of the CDR3 is TGTGCCAGCACCCGCCGGGAGGGCACTGAAGCTTTCTTT.